This T cell receptor (beta chain) stems from a study of cytomegalovirus exposure and HLA in healthy donors (dated 2017 in TCRdb). Regarding the study in general: An earlier analysis of roughly 500 of the donors reported roughly 300 Gb of sequence data and 117 million unique TCR beta sequences from about 200 million T cells. An early release that covered more than 550 HLA-typed donors contained approximately 300 gigabases of sequencing data and tens of millions of unique TCR sequences. The genetic ancestry cluster associated with self-reported Caucasian donors included roughly four fifths of the roughly 380 genotyped donors. The study aimed to test whether signatures of past pathogen exposure could be identified by cataloging public T cell receptors. The study used immunosequencing to profile the T cell repertoires of approximately 630 subjects and linked those repertoires to cytomegalovirus serostatus. In addition to the first cohort of 650 to 800 subjects, a separate validation cohort of approximately 110 different subjects was used. To predict cytomegalovirus infection status, the study combined high-throughput TCR immunosequencing, statistical association of individual TCRs with disease status, and machine learning. To study patterns of TCR occurrence, a later analysis re-analyzed previously published TCR beta repertoires from 650 to 750 donors and added high-resolution HLA genotyping. Rather than using new phenotypic data, the later analysis identified candidate immune exposures from TCR beta sequences and from how often those sequences occurred across donors. In an earlier analysis of 587 of the donors, high-throughput TCR beta sequencing was used to judge whether each TCR beta V gene segment behaved as functional or pseudogenic. Donor age, sex, ethnicity and CMV serostatus were compiled alongside the repertoire data. A later genetic analysis took genome-wide SNP genotypes for about three fifths of the roughly 700 donors and used that subset as a discovery cohort. All discovery cohort repertoires had been generated on a single sequencing platform. Class I and class II HLA loci were covered by the typing at four-digit resolution. The number of typed donors differed by locus: about 620-640 for A, B, C, DRB1 and DQB1; 500 to 550 for DQA1; 606 for DPA1; and about 470 for DPB1. Because of strong linkage in the cohort, five DR-DQ haplotypes were treated as single units for association and clustering. On average, 235,054 unique TCR beta nucleotide sequences were sequenced per donor among some 430 genotyped donors of the cohort, with 15% to 20% of those sequences being non-productive. On the study overall, not on this receptor specifically: Roughly uniform sequencing depth across donors was assumed in presence/absence analyses, although this assumption may not hold. Most TCR sequences were observed very rarely across donors, whereas some public TCRs were present in many individuals. Assigning TCR associations to individual alleles was difficult when HLA alleles, especially DR and DQ, strongly co-occurred. Linkage disequilibrium might explain the correlated functional status among segregating V segments, but an unknown experimental factor could not be excluded. In vitro tests confirmed that three of the cytomegalovirus-associated TCR beta chains recognize cytomegalovirus antigens. A later genetic analysis associated a missense DCLRE1C variant with V-gene and J-gene trimming of TCR beta chains, and an independent cohort replicated the association. Some 16 rarely observed V segments, including chromosome 9 orphons, were excluded from the earlier analysis of several hundred of the donors because counts were too low. Several of the top co-occurrence clusters appeared to be linked to parvovirus B19, influenza, CMV and Epstein-Barr virus, according to a later analysis. In this cohort, only TCR beta chains were sequenced, and detectable features were limited by the absence of alpha or paired-chain data. It was suggested by the authors that the approach could potentially be generalized to other disease states and immunological phenotypes. In a later analysis, TCR association rates were found to vary across HLA loci, with the most associated TCRs seen for DRB1 alleles and the fewest for HLA-C alleles. An earlier analysis of around 540 of the donors showed that most TCR beta V segments appeared in productive rearrangements either about 87% or about 30% of the time, which broadly matched IMGT annotations. A later analysis found that most CMV-associated TCR beta chains appeared HLA-restricted, with HLA associations seemingly driven largely by CMV exposure. A later genetic analysis reported fewer N-insertions in productive TCRs among donors in an Asian-associated ancestry cluster than the 666-donor mean. Because HLA typing was missing for some donors at each locus, association tests included only the typed subset. In a later analysis, some 18,000 TCR beta sequences were associated with specific HLA alleles at a false discovery rate of 0.05. The sequencing pipeline was judged likely to have produced a cluster of highly shared sequence variants as a technical artifact. The classifier was reported to diagnose cytomegalovirus status with high specificity and sensitivity in both the original and validation cohorts. Compared with equally common non-associated chains, HLA-associated TCR beta chains in a later analysis were more clonally expanded and had lower generation probabilities. A total of around 150 TCR beta chains were listed by the study as associated with cytomegalovirus. Immune exposure information for the cohort was limited to CMV serostatus. A further reported finding was that TCR beta sequences accurately predicted the HLA-A and HLA-B alleles for most subjects in the first cohort. Some IMGT-functional V segments, including TRBV6-2 and TRBV6-3, could not be distinguished by the 87-base-pair reads and were therefore excluded.

The cohort consisted of 600 to 750 healthy bone marrow donors. All cohort members were sampled while nominally healthy, although unrecorded immune exposures were likely present. The donor was CMV seropositive and was included in the group of 250 to 350 seropositive cohort members. Each donor provided a peripheral blood sample, and peripheral blood mononuclear cells were used for TCR beta sequencing. Genomic DNA extraction from the blood cell samples was performed with the Qiagen DNeasy Blood Extraction Kit. A distance of 7 bases separates the germline ends of V and J, which lose 0 bases and 5 bases respectively. Reading the germline V gene gives CDR1 MNHNS and CDR2 SASEGT. The CDR3, cysteine through phenylalanine, is 13 amino acids long. Only CDR3 DNA is held: 39 bases, read in frame from base 1. Comment on this clone: Its antigen specificity is not known. Base qualities were left out, and no much larger clone turns up one base away.

The library was produced with the immunoSEQ multiplex PCR assay. For the multiplex PCR, a mixture combining 60 forward primers for TCR Vbeta segments and 13 reverse primers for TCR Jbeta segments was used. Amplification of the CDR3 region of rearranged TCR beta genes was performed with a multiplex PCR assay on genomic DNA. The Illumina HiSeq System was used to sequence the amplified TCR beta libraries as 87-base-pair reads. In the authors' own workflow: In a later analysis, 80 million or so unique TCR beta chains were counted across the roughly 610 repertoires, and roughly 11 million of these chains were shared by at least two donors. Raw reads were error-corrected and collapsed into unique sequences with a nearest-neighbor algorithm that merged closely related sequences to remove PCR and sequencing errors. CDR3 sequences were aligned to IMGT reference sequences to assign V, D and J gene segments. For a sequence to be retained, a match of at least six nucleotides to both a V gene segment and a J gene segment was required. A rearrangement was called productive if the CDR3 had no stop codons and remained in frame with V and J, and every other rearrangement was called non-productive. Following IMGT convention, CDR3 was defined as the stretch from the second conserved V-encoded cysteine up to the conserved J-encoded phenylalanine. The earlier analysis of some 600 of the donors excluded sequences that lacked an unambiguous match to a single V gene segment. In an earlier analysis of approximately 500 of the donors, a V segment was called functional when productive rearrangements were above 56.7%, and segregating when the standard deviation between donors exceeded 5%. A statistical classification framework was developed to diagnose cytomegalovirus status using the catalog of TCR beta chain sequences. A later analysis assigned V and J genes by comparing TCR nucleotide sequences with IMGT/GENE-DB human TR gene sequences. A later analysis assigned CDR3 sequences and most-parsimonious VDJ recombination scenarios with the TCRdist pipeline. In a later analysis, each TCR beta chain was defined by its CDR3 amino acid sequence together with its V-gene family, and reads without a unique V-gene family were excluded. As a way to deal with suspected cross-contamination and a sequencing artifact, a later analysis dropped under 600 nucleotide sequences that were highly shared and had low generation probability. In a later analysis, a clonal expansion index for each public chain was calculated from normalized within-repertoire ranks of inferred template counts. In a later analysis, generation probabilities were computed with a VDJ recombination model fitted to out-of-frame rearrangements, and the resulting probabilities were checked against IGoR. In a later analysis, hypergeometric tests were used to score TCR-TCR, TCR-HLA and TCR-CMV co-occurrence, with a repertoire-size bias correction applied to TCR pairs. In a later analysis, false discovery rates were estimated by permuting HLA or CMV assignments 20 times. In a later analysis, co-occurring TCRs were grouped with DBSCAN, and TCRdist sequence similarity was added when clustering was performed within HLA-allele-positive subsets. Repertoires with fewer than 30,000 or more than 120,000 public chains were left out of co-occurrence clustering, as were a handful of repertoires with anomalous nucleotide sharing. This is the immuneACCESS table as TCRdb keeps it, with only in-frame sequences that have V and J called. A part of the clones is gone; compared with another copy, unresolved V genes explain less than half, and the rest is unexplained. Clonal size and the V and J genes are those of that table, whereas D and trimming came from the DNA. This sample gives approximately 170,000 clones in total; around 76% of them show up just once. The ten largest clones take up around 2% of the sample.

In this chain, TRBV6-1 is recombined with TRBJ1-1; the D gene cannot be named for sure. The TCR comes from a woman in her thirties in good health and CMV-seropositive. Sequencing input: PBMCs. The DNA sequence is TGTGCCAGCAGTGAAGCTCGAGGGACTGAAGCTTTCTTT. Translation gives CASSEARGTEAFF.